Below are 25 T cell receptor beta chains sequenced from a single sample in a study of blood T cell repertoires in COVID-19 (dated by TCRdb to 2019 to 2021). Library generation was performed with the immunoSEQ multiplex PCR assay. Imported from immuneACCESS, the table was reduced by TCRdb to in-frame sequences with V and J called. These copies leave out some clones; in studies compared against another copy, an unresolved V gene accounts for under half, and the cause of the remainder is not known. The sample table holds about 280,000 clones, of which 88% were seen once. Clones ranked in the top ten supply over 8% of the sample. The sample consisted of peripheral blood. All receptors come from a man aged 18 to 30 with active or convalescent COVID-19.

This chain uses TRBV4-3 with TRBJ1-4; maybe TRBD1 (6 bases). This CDR3 comprises 15 residues. Germline V gene data show CDR1 as LGHNA and CDR2 as YSLEER. Trimming took 1 base from V and 7 from J, leaving 13 bases between them. The CDR3 loop is CASSQVRGKREKLFF. Here the CDR3 DNA reads TGCGCCAGCAGCCAAGTTAGGGGGAAACGTGAAAAACTGTTTTTT.

CDR3 sequence: CASRGTGGSYGYTF. In DNA, the CDR3 is TGTGCCAGCAGAGGGACAGGAGGGAGCTATGGCTACACCTTC. V usage is TRBV6-5 and J usage is TRBJ1-2, with TRBD1 matching over 8 bases. CDR1 and CDR2 (germline): MNHEY, SVGAGI. The CDR3 is 14 residues long. V lost 6 bases to trimming and J lost 4 bases; unmatched junction nucleotides: 7.

The chain has TRBV19 and TRBJ1-5; 8 bases match TRBD1. Germline CDR1 LNHDA, CDR2 SQIVND (reference sequence). V was clipped by 8 bases and J by 2 bases; unmatched bases: 5. This CDR3 comprises 14 residues. The CDR3 bases are TGTGCCAGTTCCGACAGGGGAGGCAATCAGCCCCAGCATTTT. Translated, it gives CASSDRGGNQPQHF.

With respect to this clone: Other DNA sequences in the same sample also yield this CDR3. The DNA for the CDR3 is TGTGCCAGCAGCCCGCAGGGGGCCGCCGGGGAGCTGTTTTTT. Translation gives CASSPQGAAGELFF. The rearrangement links TRBV14 to TRBJ2-2; 8 bases agree with TRBD1. Trimming at V came to 4 bases and at J to 6 bases, leaving 4 bases not matched to a gene. CDR3 length equals 14 residues. Germline CDR1 is SGHDN and CDR2 is FVKESK.

V gene TRBV7-3 combines with J gene TRBJ2-3, with D perhaps TRBD2 (6 bases). Trimming took 7 bases from V and 1 from J, leaving 9 bases between them. The CDR3 contains 13 residues. Looked up from germline, CDR1 is SGHTA and CDR2 is FQGTGA. The CDR3 bases are TGTGCCAGCAAAGGGACTGGCACAGATACGCAGTATTTT. It is translated as CASKGTGTDTQYF.

The rearrangement uses TRBV7-2 and TRBJ2-1, with 7 bases aligning to TRBD2. J gave up 0 bases and V 5 bases, and 16 bases lay outside the gene matches. The CDR3 extends over 19 amino acids. The germline CDR1 and CDR2 sequences are SGHTA and FQGNSA. The CDR3 region has the DNA TGTGCCAGCAGCAATCCCCTCAAAGATGGCGGGGGCTCCTACAATGAGCAGTTCTTC. Its protein product is CASSNPLKDGGGSYNEQFF.

The chain combines TRBV5-6 with TRBJ2-7, with TRBD2 matching 7 bases. CDR1 SGHDT and CDR2 YYEEEE come from the germline V gene. The CDR3 extends over 14 amino acids. J lost 3 bases, V lost 2 bases, and 5 bases had no gene match. The CDR3 DNA sequence: TGTGCCAGCAGCTTAGGGCGGGGGTACTACGAGCAGTACTTC. The encoded protein is CASSLGRGYYEQYF.

The chain recombines TRBV29-1 with TRBJ1-5; TRBD1 might be the D (5 bases). Trimming pared 5 bases from V and 8 bases from J, leaving 13 bases between. The length of the CDR3 is 12 residues. CDR1 SQVTM and CDR2 ANQGSEA come from the germline V gene. CDR3 nucleotides: TGCAGCGTTTTGGAGGGGAGGGAGCCCCAGCATTTT. Its translation: CSVLEGREPQHF.

The chain recombines TRBV5-1 with TRBJ1-2; 8 positions agree with TRBD1. In germline, CDR1 is SGHRS, CDR2 YFSETQ. The CDR3 covers 13 residues. J gave up 7 bases and V 5 bases, and 7 bases lay outside the gene matches. The CDR3, as DNA: TGCGCCAGCAGTCTTGACAGGGGATTTGGCTACACCTTC. Translated: CASSLDRGFGYTF.

The chain is built from TRBV4-1 and TRBJ1-1; D is undetermined. The germline V and J ends were trimmed by 7 bases and 2 bases, with 14 bases remaining between them. Germline CDR1 MGHRA, CDR2 YSYEKL. This CDR3 region has 14 residues. CDR3 nucleotides: TGCGCCAGCAAGCCCCAACGGGGAAACACTGAAGCTTTCTTT. Its translation: CASKPQRGNTEAFF.

V and J are TRBV7-9 and TRBJ1-3; D is ambiguous. In germline, CDR1 is SEHNR, CDR2 FQNEAQ (reference sequence). The CDR3 consists of 19 residues. Trimming stripped 1 base from V and 0 bases from J, with 19 bases between. The CDR3 DNA reads TGTGCCAGCAGCTTAGATCGCGGCGGAGGCCCACGCTCTGGAAACACCATATATTTT. Its translation: CASSLDRGGGPRSGNTIYF.

The J gene is TRBJ2-3, the V gene TRBV15, with D possibly TRBD2 on 5 matching bases. V was cut by 4 bases and J by 0 bases, with 8 bases left in between. CDR1 is LNHNV, CDR2 YYDKDF, per germline (reference sequence). The CDR3 consists of 14 residues. CDR3 region: CATSTPGSTDTQYF. In nucleotides, the CDR3 is TGTGCCACCAGCACCCCGGGGAGCACAGATACGCAGTATTTT.

The J gene is TRBJ2-7, the V gene TRBV27, with a possible D match to TRBD2 (5 bases). The CDR3 is made up of 16 amino acids. Germline CDR1 and CDR2: MNHEY and SMNVEV (reference sequence). The V gene lost 1 base and the J gene lost 0 bases, with 13 bases spanning the gap. The CDR3 region has the DNA TGTGCCAGCAGTTTATACTGGACTTCTTACTCCTACGAGCAGTACTTC. Protein product: CASSLYWTSYSYEQYF.

The V call is TRBV2, the J call TRBJ2-3, with 7 bases lining up with TRBD1. V was pared by 5 bases and J by 2 bases, with 4 bases of the junction left unmatched. Germline V gene data show CDR1 as SNHLY and CDR2 as FYNNEI. The CDR3 loop spans 14 amino acids. The CDR3 DNA is TGTGCCAGCAGTATAGGGACAGTCACAGATACGCAGTATTTT. The encoded protein is CASSIGTVTDTQYF.

The chain links TRBV3-1 (or the pseudogene TRBV3-2) to TRBJ2-5; 11 bases are shared with TRBD2. Germline loops: CDR1 LGHDT, CDR2 YNNKEL (reference sequence). There are 15 residues in the CDR3. V shed 4 bases and J 8 bases; nucleotides not matched to a gene: 9. CDR3 loop: CASSLGSGLAETQYF. CDR3 DNA sequence: TGTGCCAGCAGCCTTGGATCGGGACTAGCGGAAACCCAGTACTTC.

The chain couples TRBV25-1 to TRBJ2-2; TRBD2 aligns across 11 bases. V was clipped by 0 bases and J by 1 base; unmatched bases: 1. Per germline, CDR1 MGHDK and CDR2 SYGVNS. CDR3 size: 17 residues. The CDR3 loop is CASSEYSGRGNTGELFF. The CDR3 DNA is TGTGCCAGCAGTGAATATAGCGGGAGGGGGAACACCGGGGAGCTGTTTTTT.

The chain joins TRBV5-4 to TRBJ1-6; a weak D match, TRBD1 (5 bases). The V gene's germline CDR1 is SGHNT and CDR2 YYREEE (reference sequence). There are 13 residues in the CDR3. Trimming pared 4 bases from V and 9 bases from J, leaving 11 bases between. The CDR3 here is CASSHRQSSPLHF. CDR3 DNA sequence: TGTGCCAGCAGCCACAGACAGAGTTCACCCCTCCACTTT.

V usage is TRBV4-1 and J usage is TRBJ2-1; 12 positions match TRBD1. The CDR3 has 15 residues. Germline V gives CDR1 MGHRA, CDR2 YSYEKL. V lost 2 bases, J lost 9 bases, and 5 bases stayed unmatched. DNA of the CDR3: TGCGCCAGCAGCCAATACCGGGACAGGGGGCGTGAGCAGTTCTTC. This translates into CASSQYRDRGREQFF.

The chain employs TRBV9 and TRBJ2-2; D unclear. The ends were cut back, 4 bases at V and 7 bases at J, with 11 bases in the middle. Germline assignment: CDR1 SGDLS and CDR2 YYNGEE. This CDR3 spans 13 amino acids. CDR3 nucleotide sequence: TGTGCCAGCAGCCAACAAGTAAACGGGGAGCTGTTTTTT. Residues: CASSQQVNGELFF.

This chain links TRBV5-1 with TRBJ2-2; unclear D gene. This CDR3 contains 15 residues. The V gene's germline CDR1 is SGHRS and CDR2 YFSETQ. V was shortened by 0 bases and J by 3 bases, with 9 bases between the two germline ends. The CDR3 sequence: CASSLAGPDTGELFF. The CDR3 nucleotides read TGCGCCAGCAGCTTGGCGGGTCCCGACACCGGGGAGCTGTTTTTT.

This clone was counted between two and nine times. The chain is built from TRBV4-3 and TRBJ1-5; 9 nucleotides line up with TRBD1. Germline V gene sequence: CDR1 LGHNA, CDR2 YSLEER. This CDR3 spans 15 amino acids. The junction had 4 bases not matched to a gene; V was cut back by 4 bases and J by 3 bases. The CDR3 sequence is CASSPGQGINQPQHF. The CDR3 DNA is TGCGCCAGCAGCCCAGGACAGGGGATCAATCAGCCCCAGCATTTT.

The chain employs TRBV13 and TRBJ2-5, with D maybe TRBD2 (6 bases). Trimming pared 5 bases from V and 10 bases from J, leaving 17 bases between. This CDR3 contains 13 residues. Germline V gene lookup returns CDR1 PRHDT and CDR2 FYEKMQ (reference sequence). CDR3: CASSITRGGDQYF. Written as DNA, the CDR3 is TGTGCCAGCAGCATTACTAGAGGCGGGGACCAGTACTTC.

A few counts support this clone. V and J are TRBV6-5 and TRBJ1-4; TRBD1 agrees at 7 bases. Germline V gives CDR1 MNHEY, CDR2 SVGAGI. The CDR3 has 14 residues. After removal of 2 bases from V and 4 bases from J, the junction contained 1 base not matched to a gene. This CDR3 reads CASSYTGDNEKLFF. The CDR3 DNA reads TGTGCCAGCAGTTACACAGGGGATAATGAAAAACTGTTTTTT.

CDR3 sequence reads: CASSFGQGNTDTQYF. In DNA form, the CDR3 reads TGTGCCAGCAGCTTTGGACAGGGGAACACAGATACGCAGTATTTT. This rearrangement joins TRBV7-9 to TRBJ2-3; 9 nucleotides agree with TRBD1. Trimming took 3 bases from V and 2 from J; bases not matched to a gene: 3. Germline values: CDR1 SEHNR, CDR2 FQNEAQ (reference sequence). The CDR3 is 15 amino acids.

The chain carries TRBV7-2 and TRBJ2-3, with TRBD1 matching 7 bases. The V segment lost 3 bases and the J segment 10 bases; nucleotides outside the gene matches: 7. CDR3 length: 13 residues. In germline, CDR1 is SGHTA, CDR2 FQGNSA. The CDR3 DNA reads as TGTGCCAGCAGCTTGGACAGGACTCCTCCGCAGTATTTT. Translating gives CASSLDRTPPQYF.